The 25 T cell receptor beta chains below were found in one sample sequenced in a study of blood T cell repertoires in COVID-19. The repertoire was sequenced with immunoSEQ multiplex PCR; TCRdb's copy has only in-frame clones and lacks some. The sample lists 16,000 or so clones; around 90% were seen once. Sequencing was done on a sample of peripheral blood. The receptors were gathered from a human donor in a cohort sampled during active COVID-19.

The J gene is TRBJ2-7, the V gene TRBV24-1; 9 bases map to TRBD1. J was trimmed by 3 bases and V by 3 bases; bases with no gene match: 14. The CDR3 has 18 amino acids. Germline lookup yields CDR1 KGHDR and CDR2 SFDVKD. DNA of the CDR3: TGTGCCACCAGTGATCAGGGACAGGGCAGGGTTTGTAGCTACGAGCAGTACTTC. Amino acid sequence: CATSDQGQGRVCSYEQYF.

This chain connects TRBV5-1 to TRBJ2-7; 9 bases map to TRBD2. CDR3 length equals 13 residues. Germline trimming cut 5 bases from V and 4 bases from J; bases unmatched to any gene: 4. Germline CDR1 SGHRS, CDR2 YFSETQ. DNA for the CDR3: TGCGCCAGCAGTCGCGGGGGGGTTTACGAGCAGTACTTC. Translated, it gives CASSRGGVYEQYF.

The chain joins TRBV4-3 to TRBJ1-2; 7 bases match TRBD1. Trimming took 0 bases from V and 7 from J; bases not matched to a gene: 8. The CDR3 has 15 residues. CDR1 LGHNA and CDR2 YSLEER come from the germline V gene. The CDR3 sequence: CASSQDILGGSGYTF. The CDR3 DNA reads TGCGCCAGCAGCCAAGATATTCTAGGGGGCAGTGGCTACACCTTC.

The rearrangement uses TRBV2 and TRBJ1-4; D is unresolved. The V and J ends lost 6 bases and 0 bases respectively, with 17 bases between them. In germline, CDR1 is SNHLY, CDR2 FYNNEI. The CDR3 covers 17 residues. CDR3 loop: CASSQLPPEATNEKLFF. The CDR3 DNA reads TGTGCCAGCAGCCAACTTCCCCCAGAGGCAACTAATGAAAAACTGTTTTTT.

The chain is built from TRBV6-5 and TRBJ2-7; 8 positions agree with TRBD2. The CDR3 spans 15 residues. The V and J ends lost 5 bases and 12 bases, in that order; junction bases with no gene match: 18. Germline V gene data show CDR1 as MNHEY and CDR2 as SVGAGI. CDR3 bases: TGTGCCAGCAGTATACCCCGAGGCGGGGGGCCGCGCGGGTACTTC. Its translation: CASSIPRGGGPRGYF.

The rearrangement uses TRBV6-2 or TRBV6-3 and TRBJ2-7; D gene ambiguous. The CDR3 is 11 residues long. Trimming stripped 6 bases from V and 2 bases from J, with 5 bases between. Germline CDR1 MNHEY, CDR2 SVGEGT. The CDR3 coding sequence is TGTGCCAGCAGCGGCCCCTACGAGCAGTACTTC. Residues: CASSGPYEQYF.

The table lists this clone with a few counts. This rearrangement joins TRBV20-1 to TRBJ1-2; no reliable D call. CDR1 DFQATT and CDR2 SNEGSKA come from the germline V gene (reference sequence). Trimming left V 1 base short and J 8 bases short, with 8 bases between. The CDR3 sequence is 11 residues long. CDR3 sequence: CSARGPGGYTF. The CDR3 coding sequence is TGCAGTGCTAGAGGTCCCGGGGGCTACACCTTC.

The chain has TRBV15 and TRBJ2-6; a possible D gene is TRBD1 (6 bases). The germline V gene encodes CDR1 LNHNV and CDR2 YYDKDF (reference sequence). Trimming stripped 2 bases from V and 0 bases from J, with 8 bases between. The length of the CDR3 is 16 residues. CDR3 bases: TGTGCCACCAGCAGACCGACAGGCTCTGGGGCCAACGTCCTGACTTTC. Translating it yields CATSRPTGSGANVLTF.

This chain uses TRBV9 with TRBJ2-5; TRBD2 matches 11 bases. Trimming took 0 bases from V and 3 from J; bases not matched to a gene: 4. The CDR3 has 16 amino acids. Germline CDR1 reads SGDLS; CDR2 reads YYNGEE. The CDR3 nucleotides read TGTGCCAGCAGCGTAGCACTAGCGGGGGAAGAAGAGACCCAGTACTTC. Translated: CASSVALAGEEETQYF.

This clone was seen a few times. The V call is TRBV19, the J call TRBJ1-5; D remains unclear. The CDR3 is 14 amino acids. Germline lookup yields CDR1 LNHDA and CDR2 SQIVND (reference sequence). Trimming took 5 bases from V and 0 from J, leaving 8 bases between them. As DNA, the CDR3 is TGTGCCAGTAGTCAGGCGAATAGCAATCAGCCCCAGCATTTT. Translating it yields CASSQANSNQPQHF.

The chain joins TRBV5-4 to TRBJ1-2; 11 bases fit TRBD1. Germline V lookup: CDR1 SGHNT, CDR2 YYREEE (reference sequence). The CDR3 contains 14 residues. J gave up 4 bases and V 4 bases, and 3 bases lay outside the gene matches. The CDR3 is CASSGTGGLYGYTF. Written as DNA, the CDR3 is TGTGCCAGCAGCGGGACAGGGGGGCTCTATGGCTACACCTTC.

The CDR3 spells CASSKLAGPYNEQFF. The CDR3 region has the DNA TGTGCCAGCAGCAAACTAGCGGGGCCCTACAATGAGCAGTTCTTC. The chain uses TRBV11-1 and TRBJ2-1; TRBD2 agrees at 10 bases. The germline gives CDR1 SGHAT, CDR2 FQDESV (reference sequence). V was pared by 5 bases and J by 2 bases, with 3 bases of the junction left unmatched. The CDR3 has 15 amino acids.

J is TRBJ2-2 and V is TRBV6-5; D possibly corresponds to TRBD2 (5 bases). CDR3 size: 14 residues. V was clipped by 7 bases and J by 4 bases, with 13 bases between them. The germline CDR1 and CDR2 sequences are MNHEY and SVGAGI. The CDR3 protein is CASTLSGATGELFF. CDR3 DNA: TGTGCCAGCACCCTAAGCGGAGCCACCGGGGAGCTGTTTTTT.

The CDR3 reads CASSLQSGTLNTEAFF. The CDR3 bases are TGTGCCAGCAGCTTACAGTCAGGGACTTTGAACACTGAAGCTTTCTTT. The chain combines TRBV11-2 with TRBJ1-1, with D possibly matching TRBD1 (5 bases). The germline gives CDR1 SGHAT, CDR2 FQNNGV. The CDR3 totals 16 residues. V was clipped by 2 bases and J by 0 bases, with 13 bases between them.

A single count supports this clone. The rearrangement joins TRBV3-1 (or the pseudogene TRBV3-2) to TRBJ1-1, with 8 bases that match TRBD1. CDR1 LGHDT and CDR2 YNNKEL come from the germline V gene (reference sequence). This CDR3 region has 13 residues. Trimming at V came to 7 bases and at J to 11 bases, leaving 12 bases not matched to a gene. CDR3: CASTKPGGAKAFF. The CDR3 DNA sequence: TGTGCCAGCACCAAACCAGGGGGCGCGAAGGCTTTCTTT.

This clone was detected once. J is TRBJ1-2 and V is TRBV3-1 (or the pseudogene TRBV3-2); 8 nucleotides align to TRBD1. Trimming removed 0 bases from V and 4 bases from J; junction bases left unmatched: 7. The CDR3 length is 16 residues. Germline lookup yields CDR1 LGHDT and CDR2 YNNKEL (reference sequence). The chain's CDR3 is CASSQDAPGTGYGYTF. CDR3 DNA: TGTGCCAGCAGCCAAGACGCGCCAGGGACAGGCTATGGCTACACCTTC.

The chain uses TRBV27 and TRBJ1-1, with 8 bases matching TRBD1. Germline lookup yields CDR1 MNHEY and CDR2 SMNVEV (reference sequence). CDR3 size: 14 residues. V shed 5 bases, J shed 12 bases, and the junction held 14 bases outside the gene matches. DNA of the CDR3: TGTGCCAGCAGTCCCCTCCCGGACAGGGAGATTACTTTCTTT. It is translated as CASSPLPDREITFF.

V gene TRBV2 combines with J gene TRBJ1-2; no firm D call. The germline CDR1 and CDR2 sequences are SNHLY and FYNNEI. The CDR3 covers 10 residues. V was pared by 7 bases and J by 7 bases, with 7 bases between. CDR3 residues: CASMEPGYTF. The CDR3 bases are TGTGCCAGCATGGAGCCTGGCTACACCTTC.

The genes are TRBV5-1 and TRBJ2-5; 15 nucleotides agree with TRBD2. Germline lookup yields CDR1 SGHRS and CDR2 YFSETQ. The CDR3 loop spans 16 amino acids. J was trimmed by 4 bases and V by 4 bases; bases with no gene match: 5. The chain's CDR3 is CASSGGLAGGPETQYF. CDR3 DNA: TGCGCCAGCAGCGGTGGACTAGCGGGGGGGCCAGAGACCCAGTACTTC.

The chain employs TRBV7-9 and TRBJ2-4; D may be TRBD2 (5 bases). Germline V CDR1 and CDR2: SEHNR, FQNEAQ (reference sequence). The CDR3 is 17 residues long. V lost 1 base and J 1 base, leaving 14 bases between the germline ends. In DNA, the CDR3 is TGTGCCAGCAGCTTAGTGCGTTCCGGGGTCGCCAAAAACATTCAGTACTTC. This translates into CASSLVRSGVAKNIQYF.

This chain joins TRBV6-5 and TRBJ1-3; D gene uncertain. The CDR3 covers 16 residues. V gave up 0 bases and J gave up 0 bases, with 9 bases separating them. Germline V CDR1 and CDR2: MNHEY, SVGAGI. CDR3 DNA: TGTGCCAGCAGTTACTCGGCGGAAGACTCTGGAAACACCATATATTTT. Translated, it gives CASSYSAEDSGNTIYF.

This chain connects TRBV5-1 to TRBJ1-2; 11 nucleotides align to TRBD1. This CDR3 contains 14 residues. Germline CDR1 reads SGHRS; CDR2 reads YFSETQ. V was pared by 4 bases and J by 9 bases, with 8 bases of the junction left unmatched. Here the CDR3 reads CASSDQGQGVRYTF. Here the CDR3 DNA reads TGCGCCAGCAGCGACCAGGGACAGGGGGTTCGCTACACCTTC.

The rearrangement uses TRBV10-3 and TRBJ2-7; D gene unclear. The length of the CDR3 is 13 residues. Trimming removed 11 bases at V and 6 bases at J, with 20 bases between. Germline V lookup: CDR1 ENHRY, CDR2 SYGVKD. CDR3 region: CALGSPATLEQYF. The CDR3 nucleotides read TGTGCCCTCGGGTCCCCAGCAACCCTCGAGCAGTACTTC.

The chain has TRBV3-1 (or the pseudogene TRBV3-2) and TRBJ2-1; TRBD2 matches 7 bases. Germline loops: CDR1 LGHDT, CDR2 YNNKEL (reference sequence). V lost 1 base and J lost 6; bases outside the gene matches: 6. The CDR3 is made up of 15 amino acids. The CDR3 bases are TGTGCCAGCAGCCAAGTTGCGGGGGTCTCCAATGAGCAGTTCTTC. It yields the protein CASSQVAGVSNEQFF.

The genes are TRBV6-4 and TRBJ2-3; the match to TRBD1 covers 11 bases. CDR1 MRHNA and CDR2 SNTAGT come from the germline V gene. The CDR3 is 14 amino acids. With 6 bases clipped from V and 5 bases from J, the junction kept 4 bases outside the gene matches. CDR3 sequence reads: CASRRTGGEDTQYF. The CDR3 coding sequence is TGTGCCAGCAGGCGGACAGGGGGCGAAGATACGCAGTATTTT.